The 21 T cell receptor beta chains given below trace back to one sample, sequenced in a study of regulatory T cells in long-lasting Graves disease. Combining iRepertoire HTBI primers with Arm-PCR of CDR3 regions, the authors built TCR beta libraries. TCRdb re-analysed the multiplex PCR reads in MiXCR, keeping a single row per CDR3 protein. The sample lists some 340,000 distinct CDR3 sequences; roughly 25% were seen once. Sample time point: persistent/refractory GD, antithyroid drugs over 5 years with positive TRAb. PBMCs provided the RNA from which the TCR library was made. The material was peripheral blood mononuclear cells (PBMCs), obtained when the disease was refractory, from a patient treated with antithyroid drugs. Receptors were obtained from a middle-aged woman with Graves disease.

The chain has TRBV7-8 and TRBJ2-7, with 9 bases aligning to TRBD2. The CDR3 has 18 residues. V shed 2 bases, J shed 4 bases, and the junction held 15 bases outside the gene matches. Germline CDR1 reads SGHVS; CDR2 reads FQNEAQ. The CDR3 protein is CASSLSRLAGTLSYEQYF. DNA for the CDR3: TGTGCCAGCAGCTTATCTAGGCTAGCGGGAACCTTGTCGTACGAGCAGTACTTC.

This clonotype was counted ten times or more. This chain connects TRBV20-1 to TRBJ1-6; D not certain. CDR1 and CDR2 from the germline V gene are DFQATT and SNEGSKA (reference sequence). The ends were cut back, 0 bases at V and 7 bases at J, with 4 bases in the middle. The CDR3 length is 12 residues. In DNA, the CDR3 is TGCAGTGCTAGAGATCCCAATTCACCCCTCCACTTT. This translates into CSARDPNSPLHF.

The CDR3 loop is CASSQVVGEKLFF. DNA of the CDR3: TGCGCCAGCAGCCAAGTGGTCGGGGAAAAACTGTTTTTT. The chain couples TRBV4-1 to TRBJ1-4; unclear D gene. Per germline, CDR1 MGHRA and CDR2 YSYEKL. Trimming left V 1 base short and J 8 bases short, with 8 bases between. The CDR3 contains 13 residues.

This clonotype was detected many times. V is TRBV12-3 or TRBV12-4 and J is TRBJ2-5, with 7 bases lining up with TRBD2. The trim removed 5 bases at V and 5 bases at J, leaving 5 bases unmatched. The CDR3 contains 13 residues. CDR3 in DNA: TGTGCCAGCAGTCGCGGGAGAGAGGAGACCCAGTACTTC. Its protein product is CASSRGREETQYF.

This clonotype occurred many times. The V gene is TRBV19, the J gene TRBJ2-7; 7 bases align to TRBD1. Germline CDR1 reads LNHDA; CDR2 reads SQIVND (reference sequence). This CDR3 spans 13 amino acids. The V and J ends lost 6 bases and 3 bases, in that order; junction bases with no gene match: 5. CDR3 bases: TGTGCCAGTAGGGGGACAGCTATCTACGAGCAGTACTTC. Protein product: CASRGTAIYEQYF.

This rearrangement joins TRBV19 to TRBJ1-1; D gene uncertain. This CDR3 region has 15 residues. Germline lookup yields CDR1 LNHDA and CDR2 SQIVND (reference sequence). Between the trimmed V and J ends, which lost 1 base and 4 bases, there was a span of 13 bases. CDR3 region: CASSIAARQRTEAFF. DNA of the CDR3: TGTGCCAGTAGTATAGCGGCCAGGCAGCGCACTGAAGCTTTCTTT.

The sample holds many counts of this clonotype. The CDR3 is CSAREGGISSYEQYF. CDR3 in DNA: TGCAGTGCTAGAGAGGGGGGGATCAGCTCCTACGAGCAGTACTTC. The chain links TRBV20-1 to TRBJ2-7; 7 nucleotides align to TRBD2. CDR1 is DFQATT and CDR2 is SNEGSKA in the germline V gene (reference sequence). V was pared by 0 bases and J by 0 bases, with 5 bases of the junction left unmatched. This CDR3 is built from 15 residues.

The V gene is TRBV5-5, the J gene TRBJ1-5, with 9 bases aligning to TRBD1. The ends lost 2 bases at V and 5 bases at J; junction bases unmatched: 2. Germline V gives CDR1 SGHKS, CDR2 YYEKEE (reference sequence). CDR3 length equals 14 residues. The CDR3 DNA reads TGTGCCAGCAGCTTCGGGGACAGGGATCAGCCCCAGCATTTT. Its protein is CASSFGDRDQPQHF.

This clonotype was counted at least ten times. The CDR3 is CASSGVGQENTEAFF. As DNA, the CDR3 is TGTGCCAGCAGTGGGGTGGGACAGGAGAACACTGAAGCTTTCTTT. The chain carries TRBV2 and TRBJ1-1, with 8 bases aligning to TRBD1. CDR1 SNHLY and CDR2 FYNNEI come from the germline V gene. The CDR3 covers 15 residues. Losses at the gene ends were 4 bases for V and 1 base for J; bases not matched to a gene: 5.

A few counts support this clonotype. V is TRBV6-1 and J is TRBJ1-5; D possibly corresponds to TRBD1 (5 bases). This CDR3 has 14 amino acids. The germline V gene has CDR1 MNHNS and CDR2 SASEGT. V lost 5 bases and J 7 bases, leaving 15 bases between the germline ends. The CDR3: CASSPLRGGQPQHF. The CDR3 DNA reads as TGTGCCAGCAGTCCCCTAAGGGGAGGCCAGCCCCAGCATTTT.

This clonotype was counted many times. The chain links TRBV20-1 to TRBJ1-5, with D possibly TRBD1 on 5 matching bases. CDR3 length: 13 amino acids. Germline lookup yields CDR1 DFQATT and CDR2 SNEGSKA (reference sequence). V lost 3 bases to trimming and J lost 5 bases, with 11 bases between them. The CDR3 is CSARGQVDQPQHF. Written as DNA, the CDR3 is TGCAGTGCTAGGGGGCAGGTCGATCAGCCCCAGCATTTT.

This clonotype was observed a few times. The J gene is TRBJ2-2, the V gene TRBV5-1, with 7 bases lining up with TRBD1. Germline CDR1 and CDR2: SGHRS and YFSETQ. The CDR3 is made up of 15 amino acids. The V segment lost 4 bases and the J segment 7 bases; nucleotides outside the gene matches: 10. In DNA, the CDR3 is TGCGCCAGCAGCCCTAATCGACAGGGCAACGGGGAGCTGTTTTTT. Residues: CASSPNRQGNGELFF.

This clonotype showed up many times. The J gene is TRBJ2-7, the V gene TRBV6-1, with TRBD2 identical over 7 bases. Trimming cost V 7 bases and J 2 bases; bases outside gene matches: 8. Per the germline V gene, CDR1 is MNHNS and CDR2 is SASEGT. CDR3 size: 14 residues. CDR3 residues: CASTASGATYEQYF. The CDR3 DNA reads as TGTGCCAGCACCGCGAGCGGGGCAACCTACGAGCAGTACTTC.

The genes are TRBV20-1 and TRBJ2-7; 9 nucleotides match TRBD2. This CDR3 comprises 12 residues. V shed 3 bases, J shed 7 bases, and the junction held 4 bases outside the gene matches. CDR1 DFQATT and CDR2 SNEGSKA come from the germline V gene (reference sequence). This chain's CDR3 is CSASGLAGEQYF. The CDR3 DNA reads TGCAGTGCTAGTGGCCTAGCGGGAGAGCAGTACTTC.

This clonotype was seen ten or more times. This sequence joins TRBV6-2 or TRBV6-3 and TRBJ2-5; D might be TRBD2 (5 bases). The V end lost 4 bases, the J end lost 5 bases, and 20 bases lay between the germline ends. Germline CDR1 and CDR2: MNHEY and SVGEGT. This CDR3 contains 16 residues. The CDR3 protein is CASSWSGSSNGETQYF. CDR3 bases: TGTGCCAGCAGTTGGAGCGGCTCCTCTAATGGGGAGACCCAGTACTTC.

This clonotype appeared many times. The rearrangement uses TRBV6-1 and TRBJ2-7, with a tentative D call TRBD1 (7 bases). There are 18 residues in the CDR3. Trimming removed 6 bases at V and 2 bases at J, with 26 bases between. Germline CDR1 and CDR2: MNHNS and SASEGT. In DNA, the CDR3 is TGTGCCAGCAGGAAACTGCGGGACAGCGCAGCAACCCCCTACGAGCAGTACTTC. It codes for CASRKLRDSAATPYEQYF.

The genes are TRBV10-3 and TRBJ2-7, with D perhaps TRBD1 (6 bases). Germline V gene lookup returns CDR1 ENHRY and CDR2 SYGVKD. V was clipped by 9 bases and J by 5 bases, with 14 bases between them. The length of the CDR3 is 12 residues. CDR3 loop: CAMSGDPHEQYF. CDR3 sequence (DNA): TGTGCCATGTCAGGGGATCCCCACGAGCAGTACTTC.

There are many counts of this clonotype. V and J are TRBV12-3 or TRBV12-4 and TRBJ2-7, with 7 bases lining up with TRBD1. V lost 6 bases, J lost 1 base, and 6 bases stayed unmatched. The CDR3 is 14 residues long. DNA of the CDR3: TGTGCCAGCAGCCGGGGACAGACTTCCTACGAGCAGTACTTC. It yields the protein CASSRGQTSYEQYF.

This clonotype appeared many times. V is TRBV28 and J is TRBJ2-5; 9 nucleotides align to TRBD1. The J segment lost 0 bases and the V segment lost 5 bases, leaving 7 bases of the junction unmatched. Germline V gene sequence: CDR1 MDHEN, CDR2 SYDVKM. The CDR3 spans 16 residues. CDR3 residues: CASSVPRDRDQETQYF. The CDR3 DNA reads as TGTGCCAGCAGTGTACCCCGGGACAGGGACCAAGAGACCCAGTACTTC.

This clonotype was counted between two and nine times. The V and J genes are TRBV20-1 and TRBJ1-5, with D possibly matching TRBD1 (5 bases). The germline CDR1 and CDR2 sequences are DFQATT and SNEGSKA (reference sequence). Trimming removed 4 bases from V and 3 bases from J, with 10 bases in between. CDR3 length: 13 residues. CDR3 bases: TGCAGTGCTATAGGGGATACCAATCAGCCCCAGCATTTT. It yields the protein CSAIGDTNQPQHF.

This chain joins TRBV5-1 and TRBJ1-1, with TRBD1 matching 7 bases. Germline values: CDR1 SGHRS, CDR2 YFSETQ. CDR3 length: 15 amino acids. V shed 2 bases, J shed 0 bases, and the junction held 4 bases outside the gene matches. In DNA, the CDR3 is TGCGCCAGCAGCTTCAGACAGGGAGTGAACACTGAAGCTTTCTTT. Its translation: CASSFRQGVNTEAFF.